The entry below gives a single T cell receptor (beta chain) sequence along with its context. Trimming stripped 4 bases from V and 7 bases from J, with 22 bases between. The CDR3 loop spans 16 amino acids. The germline V gene has CDR1 MDHEN and CDR2 SYDVKM. Individuals drawn from under 30 US areas were about 18 to 89 years old. This specimen belongs to a study of blood T cell repertoires in COVID-19. Study overall: Acute and convalescent COVID-19 samples came from the United States, Italy and Spain.

Repertoires were generated with immunoSEQ multiplex PCR, while TCRdb's copy carries only in-frame clones and drops some. This table has 350,000 or so clones, roughly 90% appearing once. The chain combines TRBV28 with TRBJ1-2; D gene ambiguous. The receptor was derived from a young woman who had recovered from COVID-19. Sequencing was carried out using PBMCs or T cells enriched from blood (not recorded which). The CDR3 coding sequence is TGTGCCAGCAGTTCCCCCGCACAGCCGGCTCTTGGTGGCTACACCTTC. It yields the protein CASSSPAQPALGGYTF.